This T cell receptor (beta chain) stems from a study of T-cell reconstitution after alpha-beta-depleted transplantation in children. Study-wide points: Alpha-beta T cells about two months after transplant reportedly derived from several hundred expanded graft clones. Surviving recipient T cells and intrathymic progenitors accounted for some patients' high TCRbeta diversity at day 60. One year after transplant, T-cell counts and diversity came mostly from newly produced T cells.

In germline, CDR1 is SGHVS, CDR2 FNYEAQ. Trimming left V 1 base short and J 5 bases short, with 23 bases between. The CDR3 is 19 residues long. This clonotype appeared many times. Antigen unknown. The library targeted TCRbeta and was prepared with unique molecular identifiers. TCRdb re-called the PCR reads with MiXCR, one entry per CDR3 protein. Among 330,000 or so distinct CDR3 sequences listed, 9.5% to 13% were seen once. The chain couples TRBV7-6 to TRBJ1-4; TRBD1 is a possible D gene (5 bases). This sequence originates from a boy under two years old with acute myeloid leukemia, due to receive a stem cell transplant. This specimen consisted of PBMCs, obtained before TCRalphabeta/CD19-depleted stem cell transplant. The CDR3 bases are TGTGCCAGCAGCTTAGTATTCGATCGTCTCAGGGTATGGAATGAAAAACTGTTTTTT. Translating gives CASSLVFDRLRVWNEKLFF.